This T cell receptor (beta chain) was recovered during a study of blood T cell repertoires in COVID-19. For the study at large: Samples of COVID-19 (acute and convalescent) were obtained from the United States, Italy and Spain. T cells, B-cell-depleted T cells, or PBMCs provided the cDNA or gDNA that served as material.

The CDR3 consists of 10 residues. Trimming shortened V by 3 bases and J by 10 bases, and 7 bases separated the two germline ends. Germline CDR1 reads SQVTM; CDR2 reads ANQGSEA. Using immunoSEQ multiplex PCR, the repertoire was profiled, and TCRdb retains in-frame clones only, with some absent. The table has about 500,000 clones, 80% to 90% seen once. Sample: peripheral blood. This TCR came from a man aged 18 to 30 with COVID-19, enrolled during active disease. V is TRBV29-1 and J is TRBJ2-1; D is possibly TRBD2 (6 bases). The CDR3 is CSVEEGEQFF. The CDR3 DNA is TGCAGCGTTGAGGAGGGGGAGCAGTTCTTC.